Shown below are 11 T cell receptor beta chains from a single sample sequenced in a study of cytomegalovirus exposure and HLA in healthy donors. This PCR relied on a set of 60 Vbeta primers and 13 Jbeta primers. Data came from immunoSEQ multiplex PCR; TCRdb stores just in-frame clones and leaves some out. Of 180,000 or so clones listed, around 85% are singletons. The sample consisted of PBMCs. These receptors all come from a man between 18 and 35 years old in good health and CMV-seropositive.

The rearrangement links TRBV6-1 to TRBJ1-5; D call uncertain. This CDR3 has 15 residues. V was clipped by 6 bases and J by 1 base, with 13 bases between them. CDR1 and CDR2 (germline): MNHNS, SASEGT. The CDR3: CASRAAVSSNQPQHF. CDR3 sequence (DNA): TGTGCCAGCAGGGCAGCGGTCTCAAGCAATCAGCCCCAGCATTTT.

This rearrangement joins TRBV5-1 to TRBJ2-7, with D perhaps TRBD1 (6 bases). V lost 4 bases to trimming and J lost 4 bases, with 12 bases between them. This CDR3 spans 13 amino acids. CDR1 and CDR2 from the germline V gene are SGHRS and YFSETQ. The CDR3 reads CASSPVGGYEQYF. The CDR3, as DNA: TGCGCCAGCAGCCCAGTAGGGGGTTACGAGCAGTACTTC.

This clone turned up a few times. The chain is built from TRBV6-1 and TRBJ2-1, with 10 nucleotides matching TRBD1. This CDR3 has 14 residues. Per the germline V gene, CDR1 is MNHNS and CDR2 is SASEGT. The ends lost 7 bases at V and 4 bases at J; junction bases unmatched: 4. The CDR3 DNA follows: TGTGCCAGCATTAGGGACAGGGGTTACAATGAGCAGTTCTTC. Its translation: CASIRDRGYNEQFF.

The V call is TRBV4-1, the J call TRBJ1-4; 8 positions match TRBD1. The ends lost 6 bases at V and 8 bases at J; junction bases unmatched: 8. Germline V gene lookup returns CDR1 MGHRA and CDR2 YSYEKL. There are 14 residues in the CDR3. CDR3 DNA: TGCGCCAGCAGATACCAGGGGGCTGGCGAAAAACTGTTTTTT. Protein sequence: CASRYQGAGEKLFF.

The V gene is TRBV13, the J gene TRBJ2-5; possible D gene TRBD2, 5 bases. From germline, CDR1 is PRHDT and CDR2 FYEKMQ (reference sequence). Trimming stripped 4 bases from V and 1 base from J, with 13 bases between. The CDR3 contains 15 residues. The CDR3 nucleotides are TGTGCCAGCAGCTCCAGGCCAGCGGTCCAAGAGACCCAGTACTTC. Encoded protein: CASSSRPAVQETQYF.

The chain has TRBV7-2 and TRBJ2-7; D uncertain. The CDR3 is 14 amino acids. The V gene's germline CDR1 is SGHTA and CDR2 FQGNSA. The V end was cut by 0 bases, the J end by 0 bases, with 6 bases between. The CDR3 here is CASSLAFNSYEQYF. The CDR3, as DNA: TGTGCCAGCAGCTTAGCGTTTAACTCCTACGAGCAGTACTTC.

V gene TRBV9 combines with J gene TRBJ2-2; 8 bases fit TRBD1. The V gene end was trimmed by 4 bases and the J gene end by 6 bases; junction bases not matched to a gene: 5. The CDR3 runs 14 residues. The germline V gene encodes CDR1 SGDLS and CDR2 YYNGEE. CDR3 amino acids: CASSSDRAAGELFF. As DNA, the CDR3 is TGTGCCAGCAGCTCGGACAGGGCGGCCGGGGAGCTGTTTTTT.

The CDR3 coding sequence is TGCGCCAGCAGCACGGGTAGCGGAGCCAAAAACATTCAGTACTTC. As protein: CASSTGSGAKNIQYF. The J gene is TRBJ2-4, the V gene TRBV5-1; D possibly corresponds to TRBD2 (6 bases). The CDR3 length is 15 residues. Trimming pared 4 bases from V and 0 bases from J, leaving 11 bases between. Germline loops: CDR1 SGHRS, CDR2 YFSETQ.

The CDR3 region has the DNA TGTGCCAGCTCACCCGTCAGTTCGGGGACTGGAAACACCATATATTTT. It is translated as CASSPVSSGTGNTIYF. The rearrangement joins TRBV18 to TRBJ1-3, with D unresolved. Per germline, CDR1 KGHSH and CDR2 LQKENI. The CDR3 loop spans 16 amino acids. Trimming took off 3 bases at V and 2 bases at J, with 14 bases between the two ends. The full variable domain, with the rest looked up from reference TRBV18 and TRBJ1-3, is NAGVMQNPRHLVRRRGQEARLRCSPMKGHSHVYWYRQLPEEGLKFMVYLQKENIIDESGMPKERFSAEFPKEGPSILRIQQVVRGDSAAYFCASSPVSSGTGNTIYFGEGSWLTVV.

The chain links TRBV5-1 to TRBJ2-7; D is perhaps TRBD1 (7 bases). V lost 5 bases and J lost 3, with 18 bases in between. The CDR3 extends over 15 amino acids. Germline loops: CDR1 SGHRS, CDR2 YFSETQ. CDR3 sequence: CASREGDSQGYEQYF. In nucleotides, the CDR3 is TGCGCCAGCAGGGAGGGGGACAGCCAAGGCTACGAGCAGTACTTC.

The rearrangement joins TRBV30 to TRBJ2-5; 10 bases match TRBD1. The J call may be faulty, since TRBJ2-7 better matches the DNA end. The CDR3 runs 14 residues. CDR1 GTSNPN and CDR2 SVGIG come from the germline V gene (reference sequence). The CDR3 protein is CAWSEGDRGSEQYF. The DNA for the CDR3 is TGTGCCTGGAGTGAGGGGGACAGGGGATCCGAGCAGTACTTC.